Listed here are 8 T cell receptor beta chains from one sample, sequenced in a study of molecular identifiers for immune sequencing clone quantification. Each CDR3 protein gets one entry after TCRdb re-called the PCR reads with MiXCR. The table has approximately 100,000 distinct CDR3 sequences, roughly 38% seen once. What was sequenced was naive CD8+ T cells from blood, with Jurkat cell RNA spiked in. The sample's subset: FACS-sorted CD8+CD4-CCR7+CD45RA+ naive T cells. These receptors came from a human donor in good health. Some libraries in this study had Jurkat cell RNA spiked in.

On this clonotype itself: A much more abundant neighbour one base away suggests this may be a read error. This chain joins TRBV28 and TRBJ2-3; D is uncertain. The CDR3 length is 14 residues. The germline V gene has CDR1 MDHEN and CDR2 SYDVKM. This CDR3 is CASSFRLQADTLYF. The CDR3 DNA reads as TGTGCCAGCTCCTTTAGGTTACAAGCCGATACGCTGTATTTT.

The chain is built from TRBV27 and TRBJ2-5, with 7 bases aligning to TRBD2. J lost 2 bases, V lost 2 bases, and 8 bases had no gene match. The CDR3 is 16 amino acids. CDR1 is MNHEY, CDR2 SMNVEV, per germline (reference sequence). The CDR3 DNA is TGTGCCAGCAGTTTACACTCTAGCGGCCTTCAAGAGACCCAGTACTTC. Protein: CASSLHSSGLQETQYF.

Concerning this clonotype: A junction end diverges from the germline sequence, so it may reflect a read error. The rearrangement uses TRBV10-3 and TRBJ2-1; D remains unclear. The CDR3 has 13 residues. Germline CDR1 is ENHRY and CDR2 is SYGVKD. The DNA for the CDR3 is TGTGCCACCGCAGTAAGCTCCCACAATGAGCAGTTCTTC. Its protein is CATAVSSHNEQFF.

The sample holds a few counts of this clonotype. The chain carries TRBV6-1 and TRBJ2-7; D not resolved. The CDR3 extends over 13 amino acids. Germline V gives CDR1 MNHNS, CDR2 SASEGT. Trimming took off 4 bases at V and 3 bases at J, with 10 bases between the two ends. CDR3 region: CASSAKIYYEQYF. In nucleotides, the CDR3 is TGTGCCAGCAGTGCCAAGATATACTACGAGCAGTACTTC.

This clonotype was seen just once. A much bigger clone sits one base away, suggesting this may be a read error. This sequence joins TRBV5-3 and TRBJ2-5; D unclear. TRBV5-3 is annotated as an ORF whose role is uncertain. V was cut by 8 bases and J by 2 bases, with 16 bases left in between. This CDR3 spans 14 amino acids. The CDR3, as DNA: TGTGCCAGCAACCTACCGACTGAACAAGAGACCCAGTACTTC. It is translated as CASNLPTEQETQYF.

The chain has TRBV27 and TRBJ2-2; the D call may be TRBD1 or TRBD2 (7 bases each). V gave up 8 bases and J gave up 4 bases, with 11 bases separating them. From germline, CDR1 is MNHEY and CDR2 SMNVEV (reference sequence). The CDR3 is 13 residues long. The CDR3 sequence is CASQGGFTGELFF. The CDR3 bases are TGTGCCAGCCAGGGGGGGTTCACCGGGGAGCTGTTTTTT.

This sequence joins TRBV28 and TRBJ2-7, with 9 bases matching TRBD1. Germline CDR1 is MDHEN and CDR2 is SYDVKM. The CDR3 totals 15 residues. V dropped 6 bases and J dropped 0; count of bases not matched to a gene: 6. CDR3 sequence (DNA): TGTGCCAGCAGCTCGGGACAGGGATTCTCCTACGAGCAGTACTTC. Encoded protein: CASSSGQGFSYEQYF. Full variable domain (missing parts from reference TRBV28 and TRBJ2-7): DVKVTQSSRYLVKRTGEKVFLECVQDMDHENMFWYRQDPGLGLRLIYFSYDVKMKEKGDIPEGYSVSREKKERFSLILESASTNQTSMYLCASSSGQGFSYEQYFGPGTRLTVT.

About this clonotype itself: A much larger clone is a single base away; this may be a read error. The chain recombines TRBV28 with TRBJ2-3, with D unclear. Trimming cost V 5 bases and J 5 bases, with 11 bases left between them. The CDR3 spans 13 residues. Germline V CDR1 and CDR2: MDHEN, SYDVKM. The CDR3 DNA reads TGTGCCAGCAGTCTCAGGTGCGTAGATACGCAGTATTTT. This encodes CASSLRCVDTQYF. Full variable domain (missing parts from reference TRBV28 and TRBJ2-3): DVKVTQSSRYLVKRTGEKVFLECVQDMDHENMFWYRQDPGLGLRLIYFSYDVKMKEKGDIPEGYSVSREKKERFSLILESASTNQTSMYLCASSLRCVDTQYFGPGTRLTVL.